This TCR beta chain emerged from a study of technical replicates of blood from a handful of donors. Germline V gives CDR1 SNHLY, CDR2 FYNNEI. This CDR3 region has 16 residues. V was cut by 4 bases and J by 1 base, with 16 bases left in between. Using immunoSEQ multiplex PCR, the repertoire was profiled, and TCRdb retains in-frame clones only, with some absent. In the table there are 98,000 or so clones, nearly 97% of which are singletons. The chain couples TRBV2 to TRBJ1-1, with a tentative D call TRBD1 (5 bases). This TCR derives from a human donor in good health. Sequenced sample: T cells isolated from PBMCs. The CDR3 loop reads CASSGDRVGQNTEAFF. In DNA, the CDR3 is TGTGCCAGCAGTGGAGACAGAGTGGGCCAGAACACTGAAGCTTTCTTT.